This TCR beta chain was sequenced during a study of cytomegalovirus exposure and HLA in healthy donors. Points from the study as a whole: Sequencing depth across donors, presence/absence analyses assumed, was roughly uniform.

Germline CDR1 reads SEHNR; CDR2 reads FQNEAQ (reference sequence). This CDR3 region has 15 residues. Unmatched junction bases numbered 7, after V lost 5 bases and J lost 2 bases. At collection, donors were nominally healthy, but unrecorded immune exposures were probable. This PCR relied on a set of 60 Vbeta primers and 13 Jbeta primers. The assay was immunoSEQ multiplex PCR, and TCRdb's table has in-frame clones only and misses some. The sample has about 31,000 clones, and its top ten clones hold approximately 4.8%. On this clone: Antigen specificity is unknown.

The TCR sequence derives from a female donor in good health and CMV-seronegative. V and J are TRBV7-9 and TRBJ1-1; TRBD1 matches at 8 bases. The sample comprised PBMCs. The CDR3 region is CASSPRDRLNTEAFF. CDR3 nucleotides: TGTGCCAGCAGCCCCCGGGACAGGCTTAACACTGAAGCTTTCTTT.